The 10 T cell receptor beta chains in this list originate from one sample, sequenced in a study of shared clonotypes between healthy human individuals. The table came from immunoSEQ multiplex PCR; TCRdb's copy has only in-frame clones and leaves some out. The data show about 450,000 clones, with 79% seen just once and roughly 12% held by the top ten. The specimen sequenced was PBMCs. Receptors originate from a woman aged 40-49 years in good health. Some clones in this sample may be carry-over from other donors' samples.

The rearrangement joins TRBV5-1 to TRBJ2-3, with 12 nucleotides matching TRBD2. The CDR3 consists of 16 residues. Germline V gene lookup returns CDR1 SGHRS and CDR2 YFSETQ. J was trimmed by 2 bases and V by 4 bases; bases with no gene match: 5. In DNA, the CDR3 is TGCGCCAGCAGCGTGACTAGCGGGGGCTCCACAGATACGCAGTATTTT. It specifies CASSVTSGGSTDTQYF.

This clone showed up just once. The chain employs TRBV7-2 and TRBJ1-4, with D perhaps matching TRBD1 (6 bases). Per the germline V gene, CDR1 is SGHTA and CDR2 is FQGNSA. V was trimmed by 6 bases and J by 6 bases, leaving 17 bases between them. CDR3 length: 15 residues. The CDR3 coding sequence is TGTGCCAGCAGACTGAGAGGCAGGGGTTATGAAAAACTGTTTTTT. This translates into CASRLRGRGYEKLFF.

This clone was seen only once. Since a far larger clone is one base different, this is likely a read error. The gene calls are TRBV10-3 and TRBJ1-2; D perhaps matches TRBD1 (6 bases). The CDR3 extends over 13 amino acids. Germline CDR1 ENHRY, CDR2 SYGVKD. The CDR3 region is CAISSDRNYDYTF. In DNA, the CDR3 is TGTGCCATCAGTTCGGACAGAAACTATGACTACACCTTC.

The chain has TRBV27 and TRBJ2-7; unclear D gene. CDR3 length: 15 residues. Trimming stripped 0 bases from V and 3 bases from J, with 12 bases between. Germline values: CDR1 MNHEY, CDR2 SMNVEV (reference sequence). The CDR3 DNA follows: TGTGCCAGCAGTTTATCGGCCGGGTGGGGCTACGAGCAGTACTTC. Encoded protein: CASSLSAGWGYEQYF.

CDR3: CSVIAGVGTDTQYF. In nucleotides, the CDR3 is TGCAGCGTAATAGCGGGAGTTGGCACAGATACGCAGTATTTT. V usage is TRBV29-1 and J usage is TRBJ2-3; TRBD2 agrees at 9 bases. The CDR3 loop spans 14 amino acids. V lost 6 bases, J lost 1 base, and 5 bases stayed unmatched. Germline V gives CDR1 SQVTM, CDR2 ANQGSEA.

This sequence joins TRBV5-6 and TRBJ1-3; D unclear. V lost 4 bases and J 0 bases, leaving 5 bases between the germline ends. This CDR3 has 13 amino acids. Germline CDR1 and CDR2: SGHDT and YYEEEE. In nucleotides, the CDR3 is TGTGCCAGCAGCCCCGGCTCTGGAAACACCATATATTTT. This translates into CASSPGSGNTIYF.

The chain carries TRBV28 and TRBJ2-1, with a possible D match to TRBD2 (6 bases). The CDR3 runs 17 residues. Deletions cut 3 bases from V and 0 bases from J, with 15 bases between. Germline V gene lookup returns CDR1 MDHEN and CDR2 SYDVKM. CDR3 in DNA: TGTGCCAGCAGTTTCGAAGGTCTAGCGCTCTCCTACAATGAGCAGTTCTTC. Its protein product is CASSFEGLALSYNEQFF. The full variable domain, rest sourced from reference TRBV28 and TRBJ2-1, is DVKVTQSSRYLVKRTGEKVFLECVQDMDHENMFWYRQDPGLGLRLIYFSYDVKMKEKGDIPEGYSVSREKKERFSLILESASTNQTSMYLCASSFEGLALSYNEQFFGPGTRLTVL.

J is TRBJ2-7 and V is TRBV25-1, with a possible D match to TRBD2 (5 bases). The ends were cut back, 3 bases at V and 2 bases at J, with 14 bases in the middle. CDR3 size: 15 residues. Germline V gene lookup returns CDR1 MGHDK and CDR2 SYGVNS. CDR3 amino acids: CASSEEKRPPYEQYF. Here the CDR3 DNA reads TGTGCCAGCAGTGAGGAAAAGCGGCCCCCCTACGAGCAGTACTTC.

The gene calls are TRBV7-9 and TRBJ1-2, with no clear D. Trimming stripped 5 bases from V and 3 bases from J, with 10 bases between. Germline values: CDR1 SEHNR, CDR2 FQNEAQ (reference sequence). CDR3 size: 13 residues. CDR3 protein: CASSQTDYYGYTF. For the CDR3, the DNA is TGTGCCAGCAGCCAGACCGACTACTATGGCTACACCTTC.

This clone was detected only a few times. The chain couples TRBV7-2 to TRBJ2-7, with 9 bases identical to TRBD1. Trimming took 4 bases from V and 5 from J; bases not matched to a gene: 12. The CDR3 has 16 residues. Germline lookup yields CDR1 SGHTA and CDR2 FQGNSA. The CDR3 loop reads CASSSSPGQGFNEQYF. In DNA form, the CDR3 reads TGTGCCAGCAGCTCAAGTCCGGGACAGGGATTTAACGAGCAGTACTTC. The whole variable domain, remainder taken from reference TRBV7-2 and TRBJ2-7, is GAGVSQSPSNKVTEKGKDVELRCDPISGHTALYWYRQSLGQGLEFLIYFQGNSAPDKSGLPSDRFSAERTGGSVSTLTIQRTQQEDSAVYLCASSSSPGQGFNEQYFGPGTRLTVT.